The 8 T cell receptor beta chains below all came from one sample that was sequenced in a study of identical twins. TCRdb called the 5' RACE reads again in MiXCR, with one record for every CDR3 protein. The data show 200,000 to 300,000 distinct CDR3 sequences, approximately 6.8% seen once. These data were also reused for a study on yellow fever vaccine responses in identical twins.

Sequencing input: CD8+ T cells sorted from blood. Source of these receptors: a woman aged 18-29 years in good health.

This clonotype was recorded a few times. The gene calls are TRBV7-9 and TRBJ2-7; D not resolved. CDR1 SEHNR and CDR2 FQNEAQ come from the germline V gene (reference sequence). The V gene lost 1 base and the J gene lost 2 bases, with 9 bases spanning the gap. The CDR3 has 14 amino acids. DNA of the CDR3: TGTGCCAGCAGCTTAGTGGGGAACACCTACGAGCAGTACTTC. This gives the protein CASSLVGNTYEQYF.

This clonotype was seen many times. The chain employs TRBV7-9 and TRBJ2-7; D unclear. V was shortened by 5 bases and J by 6 bases, with 11 bases between the two germline ends. CDR3 length: 12 amino acids. The germline gives CDR1 SEHNR, CDR2 FQNEAQ (reference sequence). The CDR3: CASSQGSSEQYF. For the CDR3, the DNA is TGTGCCAGCAGCCAAGGCTCTTCCGAGCAGTACTTC. The variable domain in full, with the rest retrieved from reference TRBV7-9 and TRBJ2-7, is DTGVSQNPRHKITKRGQNVTFRCDPISEHNRLYWYRQTLGQGPEFLTYFQNEAQLEKSRLLSDRFSAERPKGSFSTLEIQRTEQGDSAMYLCASSQGSSEQYFGPGTRLTVT.

CDR3 protein: CATSPGLAGGPRYNEQFF. The CDR3, as DNA: TGTGCCACCTCTCCGGGACTAGCGGGAGGGCCTCGTTACAATGAGCAGTTCTTC. The chain joins TRBV10-3 to TRBJ2-1, with 16 bases that match TRBD2. CDR1 and CDR2 from the germline V gene are ENHRY and SYGVKD. V was clipped by 10 bases and J by 4 bases; unmatched bases: 13. The CDR3 is made up of 18 amino acids.

This clonotype was observed many times. This CDR3 reads CASSPPRGAKNTEAFF. The CDR3 DNA reads TGTGCCAGCAGTCCGCCTCGGGGGGCGAAGAACACTGAAGCTTTCTTT. The chain employs TRBV27 and TRBJ1-1, with D maybe TRBD1 (6 bases). CDR3 length: 16 residues. CDR1 and CDR2 from the germline V gene are MNHEY and SMNVEV (reference sequence). Trimming removed 5 bases from V and 1 base from J, with 17 bases in between.

The chain has TRBV7-9 and TRBJ2-1, with 10 positions matching TRBD2. V was clipped by 4 bases and J by 2 bases; unmatched bases: 2. CDR1 and CDR2 (germline): SEHNR, FQNEAQ (reference sequence). The CDR3 length is 15 residues. The CDR3 loop reads CASSSSGSAYNEQFF. The CDR3 bases are TGTGCCAGCAGCTCTAGCGGGAGCGCCTACAATGAGCAGTTCTTC. The complete variable domain, with remaining parts taken from reference TRBV7-9 and TRBJ2-1, reads DTGVSQNPRHKITKRGQNVTFRCDPISEHNRLYWYRQTLGQGPEFLTYFQNEAQLEKSRLLSDRFSAERPKGSFSTLEIQRTEQGDSAMYLCASSSSGSAYNEQFFGPGTRLTVL.

The chain joins TRBV11-2 to TRBJ2-3; D is perhaps TRBD1 or TRBD2 (7 bases each). Germline CDR1 is SGHAT and CDR2 is FQNNGV. The CDR3 covers 16 residues. Trimming shortened V by 5 bases and J by 0 bases, and 15 bases separated the two germline ends. In DNA, the CDR3 is TGTGCCAGCAGCCCAGGGGAGGGGGCTAGCACAGATACGCAGTATTTT. As protein: CASSPGEGASTDTQYF.

The chain uses TRBV7-6 and TRBJ2-1; D gene uncertain. The CDR3 length is 12 residues. The V end lost 5 bases, the J end lost 6 bases, and 8 bases lay between the germline ends. Germline V gives CDR1 SGHVS, CDR2 FNYEAQ. CDR3 in amino acids: CASSPNGNEQFF. CDR3 in DNA: TGTGCCAGCAGCCCGAACGGCAATGAGCAGTTCTTC.

This clonotype was observed at least ten times. The chain combines TRBV9 with TRBJ2-1; no definite D call. This CDR3 has 10 amino acids. CDR1 and CDR2 (germline): SGDLS, YYNGEE. V shed 3 bases and J shed 10 bases, with 5 bases lying between them. CDR3 residues: CASSGREQFF. DNA for the CDR3: TGTGCCAGCAGCGGCAGGGAGCAGTTCTTC.